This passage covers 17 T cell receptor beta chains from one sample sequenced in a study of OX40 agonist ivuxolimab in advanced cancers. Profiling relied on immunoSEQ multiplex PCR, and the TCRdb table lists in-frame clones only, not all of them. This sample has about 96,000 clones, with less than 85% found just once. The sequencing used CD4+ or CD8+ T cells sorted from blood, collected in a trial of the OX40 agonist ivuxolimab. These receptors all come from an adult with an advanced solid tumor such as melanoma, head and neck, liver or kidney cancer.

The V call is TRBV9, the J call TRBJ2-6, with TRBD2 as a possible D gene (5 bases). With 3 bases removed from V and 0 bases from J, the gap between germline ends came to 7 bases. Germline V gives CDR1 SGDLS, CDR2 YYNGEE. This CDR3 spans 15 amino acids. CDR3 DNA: TGTGCCAGCAGCGCTGAGGGCTCTGGGGCCAACGTCCTGACTTTC. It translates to CASSAEGSGANVLTF. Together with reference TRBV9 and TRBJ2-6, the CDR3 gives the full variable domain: DSGVTQTPKHLITATGQRVTLRCSPRSGDLSVYWYQQSLDQGLQFLIQYYNGEERAKGNILERFSAQQFPDLHSELNLSSLELGDSALYFCASSAEGSGANVLTFGAGSRLTVL.

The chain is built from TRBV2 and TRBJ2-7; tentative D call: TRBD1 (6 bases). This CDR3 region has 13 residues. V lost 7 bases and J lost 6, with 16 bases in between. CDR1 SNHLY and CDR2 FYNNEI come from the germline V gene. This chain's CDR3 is CASKRQDLSEQYF. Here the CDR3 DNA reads TGTGCCAGCAAACGACAGGACCTCTCCGAGCAGTACTTC. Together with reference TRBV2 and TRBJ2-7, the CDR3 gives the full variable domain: EPEVTQTPSHQVTQMGQEVILRCVPISNHLYFYWYRQILGQKVEFLVSFYNNEISEKSEIFDDQFSVERPDGSNFTLKIRSTKLEDSAMYFCASKRQDLSEQYFGPGTRLTVT.

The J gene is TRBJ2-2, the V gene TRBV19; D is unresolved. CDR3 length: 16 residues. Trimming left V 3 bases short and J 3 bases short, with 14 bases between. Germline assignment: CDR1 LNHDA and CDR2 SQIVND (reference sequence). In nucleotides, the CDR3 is TGTGCCAGTAGTATTTTACGATCCTTATACACCGGGGAGCTGTTTTTT. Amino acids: CASSILRSLYTGELFF.

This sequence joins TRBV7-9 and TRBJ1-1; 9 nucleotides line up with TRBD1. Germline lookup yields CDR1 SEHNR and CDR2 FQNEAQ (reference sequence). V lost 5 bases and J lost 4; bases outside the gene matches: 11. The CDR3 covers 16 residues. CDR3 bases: TGTGCCAGCAGCAAGGGATACAGGGGGCAAGGCACTGAAGCTTTCTTT. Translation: CASSKGYRGQGTEAFF.

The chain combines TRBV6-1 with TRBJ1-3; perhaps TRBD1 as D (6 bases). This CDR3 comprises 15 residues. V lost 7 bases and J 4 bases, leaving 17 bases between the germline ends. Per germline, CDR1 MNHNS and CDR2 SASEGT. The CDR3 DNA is TGTGCCAGCACGATCCCCGGGACATCGGGAAACACCATATATTTT. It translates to CASTIPGTSGNTIYF.

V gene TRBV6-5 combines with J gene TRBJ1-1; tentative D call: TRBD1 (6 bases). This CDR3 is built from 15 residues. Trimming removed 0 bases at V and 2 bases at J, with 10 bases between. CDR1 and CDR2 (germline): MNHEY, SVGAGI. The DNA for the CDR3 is TGTGCCAGCAGTTACTCGAGGGGGATAAACACTGAAGCTTTCTTT. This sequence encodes CASSYSRGINTEAFF.

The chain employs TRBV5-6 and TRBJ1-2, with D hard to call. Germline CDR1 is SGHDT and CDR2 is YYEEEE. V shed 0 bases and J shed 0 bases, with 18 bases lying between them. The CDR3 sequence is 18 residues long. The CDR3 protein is CASSLAETRRRTNYGYTF. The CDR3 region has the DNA TGTGCCAGCAGCTTGGCCGAGACACGTAGACGGACTAACTATGGCTACACCTTC.

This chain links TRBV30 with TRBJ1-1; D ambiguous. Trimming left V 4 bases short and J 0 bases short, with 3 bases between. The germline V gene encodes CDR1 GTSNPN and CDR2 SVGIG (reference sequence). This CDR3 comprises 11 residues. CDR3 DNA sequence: TGTGCCTGGACACTGAACACTGAAGCTTTCTTT. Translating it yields CAWTLNTEAFF.

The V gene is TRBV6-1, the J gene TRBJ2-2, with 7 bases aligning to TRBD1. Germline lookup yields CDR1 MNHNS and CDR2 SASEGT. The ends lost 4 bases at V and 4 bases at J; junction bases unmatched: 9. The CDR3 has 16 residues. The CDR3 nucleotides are TGTGCCAGCAGTGTCAGGGGGACGGTGGTCACCGGGGAGCTGTTTTTT. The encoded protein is CASSVRGTVVTGELFF.

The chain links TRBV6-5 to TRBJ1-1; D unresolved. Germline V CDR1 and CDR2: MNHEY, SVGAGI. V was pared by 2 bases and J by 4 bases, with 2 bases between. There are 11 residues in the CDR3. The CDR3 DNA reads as TGTGCCAGCAGTTACGGCACTGAAGCTTTCTTT. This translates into CASSYGTEAFF.

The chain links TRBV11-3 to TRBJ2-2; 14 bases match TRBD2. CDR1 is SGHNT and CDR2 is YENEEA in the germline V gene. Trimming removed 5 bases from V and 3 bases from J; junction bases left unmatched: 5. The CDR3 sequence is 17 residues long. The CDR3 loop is CASSPGLAGVHTGELFF. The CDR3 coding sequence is TGTGCCAGCAGCCCGGGACTAGCGGGAGTTCACACCGGGGAGCTGTTTTTT. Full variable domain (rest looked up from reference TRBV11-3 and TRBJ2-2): EAGVVQSPRYKIIEKKQPVAFWCNPISGHNTLYWYLQNLGQGPELLIRYENEEAVDDSQLPKDRFSAERLKGVDSTLKIQPAELGDSAVYLCASSPGLAGVHTGELFFGEGSRLTVL.

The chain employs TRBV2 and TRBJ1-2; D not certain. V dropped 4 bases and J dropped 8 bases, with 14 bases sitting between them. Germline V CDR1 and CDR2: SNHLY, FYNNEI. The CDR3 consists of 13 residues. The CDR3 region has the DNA TGTGCCAGCAGTGTCCCGGGGTCGAGGGGCTACACCTTC. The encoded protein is CASSVPGSRGYTF.

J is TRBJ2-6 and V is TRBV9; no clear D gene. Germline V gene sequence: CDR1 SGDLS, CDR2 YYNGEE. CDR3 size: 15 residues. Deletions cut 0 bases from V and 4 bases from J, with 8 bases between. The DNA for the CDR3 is TGTGCCAGCAGCGTAGCCGTAAGAGGGGCCAACGTCCTGACTTTC. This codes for CASSVAVRGANVLTF.

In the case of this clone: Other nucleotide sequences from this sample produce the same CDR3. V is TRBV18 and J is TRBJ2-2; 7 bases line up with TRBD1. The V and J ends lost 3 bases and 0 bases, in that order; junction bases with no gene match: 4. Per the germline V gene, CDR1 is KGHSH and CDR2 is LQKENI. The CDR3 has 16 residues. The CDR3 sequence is CASSPRQGTNTGELFF. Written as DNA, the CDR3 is TGTGCCAGCTCACCTCGACAGGGCACGAACACCGGGGAGCTGTTTTTT.

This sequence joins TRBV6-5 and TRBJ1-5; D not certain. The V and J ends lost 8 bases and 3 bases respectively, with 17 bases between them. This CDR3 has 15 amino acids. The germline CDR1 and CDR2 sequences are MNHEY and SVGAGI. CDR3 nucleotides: TGTGCCAGCCAGTCTTCCCTGGGATCCAATCAGCCCCAGCATTTT. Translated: CASQSSLGSNQPQHF.

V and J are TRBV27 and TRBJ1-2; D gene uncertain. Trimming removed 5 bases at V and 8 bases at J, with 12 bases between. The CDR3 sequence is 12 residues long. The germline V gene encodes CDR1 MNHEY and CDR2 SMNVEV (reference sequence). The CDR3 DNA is TGTGCCAGCAGTCAATCAGGACTCGGCTACACCTTC. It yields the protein CASSQSGLGYTF.

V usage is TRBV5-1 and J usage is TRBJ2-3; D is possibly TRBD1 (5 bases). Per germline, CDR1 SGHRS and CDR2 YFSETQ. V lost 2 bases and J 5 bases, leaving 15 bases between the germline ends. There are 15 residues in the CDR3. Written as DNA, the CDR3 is TGCGCCAGCAGCTTCGGGCAGGGTTCCAGAGATACGCAGTATTTT. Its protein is CASSFGQGSRDTQYF.